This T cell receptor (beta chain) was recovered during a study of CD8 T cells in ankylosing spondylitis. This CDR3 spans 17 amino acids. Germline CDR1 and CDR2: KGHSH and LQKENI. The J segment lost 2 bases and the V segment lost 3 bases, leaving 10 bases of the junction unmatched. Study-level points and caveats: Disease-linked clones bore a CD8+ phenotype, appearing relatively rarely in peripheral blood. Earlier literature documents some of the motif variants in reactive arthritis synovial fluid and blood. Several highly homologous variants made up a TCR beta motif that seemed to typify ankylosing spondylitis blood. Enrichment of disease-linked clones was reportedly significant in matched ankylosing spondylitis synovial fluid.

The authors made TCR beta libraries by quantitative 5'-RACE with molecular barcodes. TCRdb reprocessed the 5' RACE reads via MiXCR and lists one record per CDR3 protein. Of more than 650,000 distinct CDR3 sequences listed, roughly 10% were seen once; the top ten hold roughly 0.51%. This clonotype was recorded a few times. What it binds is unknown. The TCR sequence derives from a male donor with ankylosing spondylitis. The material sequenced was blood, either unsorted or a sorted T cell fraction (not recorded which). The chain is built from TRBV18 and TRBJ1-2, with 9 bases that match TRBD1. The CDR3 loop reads CASSPGTGSFENYGYTF. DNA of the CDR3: TGTGCCAGCTCACCTGGGACAGGGTCTTTTGAGAACTATGGCTACACCTTC.